This T cell receptor beta chain was obtained from a study of cytomegalovirus exposure and HLA in healthy donors. General study points: Prior analysis indicated that the majority of TCR beta V segments exhibited productivity approximately 87% or approximately 30% of the time. By a later analysis, the bulk of CMV-associated TCR beta chains appeared HLA-restricted.

A few counts support this clone. No antigen is known for it. Primers for the PCR totalled 60 Vbeta and 13 Jbeta. Profiling relied on immunoSEQ multiplex PCR, and the TCRdb table lists in-frame clones only, not all of them. The sample yields 180,000 or so clones, 9.5% seen once. There were likely unrecorded immune exposures, though donors were nominally healthy when sampled. CDR3 length equals 15 residues. V lost 2 bases to trimming and J lost 5 bases, with 16 bases between them. Germline V gene data show CDR1 as MNHEY and CDR2 as SMNVEV (reference sequence). The source is a woman in her 30s in good health and CMV-seropositive. The rearrangement joins TRBV27 to TRBJ2-7; D perhaps matches TRBD2 (6 bases). The source material was PBMCs. The CDR3 bases are TGTGCCAGCAGTTTAGAGGGAGGCCAACCCAACGAGCAGTACTTC. As protein: CASSLEGGQPNEQYF.